The 2 T cell receptor beta chains in this list originate from one sample, sequenced in a study of identical twins. Each CDR3 protein gets one entry after TCRdb re-called the 5' RACE reads with MiXCR. The sample has around 280,000 distinct CDR3 sequences, about 8.1% seen once. These data also formed part of another study, on yellow fever vaccine responses in identical twins.

Sequencing used memory (CD45RO+) T cells sorted from blood. The receptors stem from a woman under 30 in good health.

This clonotype has just a few counts. The DNA for the CDR3 is TGTGCCACCAGTCCCCGGGGGGGATCGACGGATGAGCAGTTCTTC. Its translation: CATSPRGGSTDEQFF. The gene calls are TRBV24-1 and TRBJ2-1; 8 nucleotides match TRBD2. CDR1 and CDR2 (germline): KGHDR, SFDVKD. The CDR3 consists of 15 residues. V dropped 6 bases and J dropped 8; count of bases not matched to a gene: 11.

About this clonotype: Being one base from a much bigger clone, this may be a read error. This chain connects TRBV20-1 to TRBJ2-2, with D tentatively TRBD2 (5 bases). Germline loops: CDR1 DFQATT, CDR2 SNEGSKA (reference sequence). This CDR3 has 13 amino acids. Trimming cost V 0 bases and J 4 bases, with 6 bases left between them. The CDR3 sequence: CSAREAATGELFF. CDR3 coding DNA: TGCAGTGCTAGAGAAGCGGCCACCGGGGAGCTGTTTTTT.